Following are 32 T cell receptor beta chains from one sample sequenced in a study of blood T cell repertoires in COVID-19. The protocol was immunoSEQ multiplex PCR, while the TCRdb copy is restricted to in-frame clones and leaves out a portion. The top ten hold 4.5% to 5.5% of the sample, which has around 100,000 clones, 90% seen once. Sequenced input: peripheral blood. These receptors were obtained from a man aged 50 to 60 with acute or convalescent COVID-19.

The rearrangement uses TRBV25-1 and TRBJ2-1; tentatively, D is TRBD1 (5 bases). Germline V gene sequence: CDR1 MGHDK, CDR2 SYGVNS. Trimming took 7 bases from V and 8 from J, leaving 15 bases between them. This CDR3 is 13 amino acids long. CDR3 amino acids: CASTLNVGDEQFF. The CDR3 DNA follows: TGTGCCAGCACCCTGAATGTAGGGGATGAGCAGTTCTTC.

The rearrangement joins TRBV14 to TRBJ1-2; TRBD1 is a possible D gene (6 bases). Germline V gives CDR1 SGHDN, CDR2 FVKESK. With 4 bases removed from V and 6 bases from J, the gap between germline ends came to 9 bases. The CDR3 has 12 residues. The CDR3 is CASSRTVNGYTF. Here the CDR3 DNA reads TGTGCCAGCAGCCGGACAGTTAATGGCTACACCTTC.

The chain is built from TRBV18 and TRBJ2-7; D is perhaps TRBD2 (5 bases). Germline CDR1 is KGHSH and CDR2 is LQKENI. Trimming left V 5 bases short and J 5 bases short, with 16 bases between. This CDR3 is built from 14 residues. CDR3 DNA sequence: TGTGCCAGCTCAGGTATCGGGGTTGGGGACGAGCAGTACTTC. Its translation: CASSGIGVGDEQYF.

The V gene is TRBV5-1, the J gene TRBJ1-1; the D is unclear. The germline gives CDR1 SGHRS, CDR2 YFSETQ. CDR3 length: 11 residues. V was pared by 0 bases and J by 10 bases, with 7 bases between. The CDR3 protein is CASSLGRVAFF. The CDR3 bases are TGCGCCAGCAGCTTGGGACGGGTAGCTTTCTTT. Based on the CDR3 plus reference TRBV5-1 and TRBJ1-1, the full variable domain is KAGVTQTPRYLIKTRGQQVTLSCSPISGHRSVSWYQQTPGQGLQFLFEYFSETQRNKGNFPGRFSGRQFSNSRSEMNVSTLELGDSALYLCASSLGRVAFFGQGTRLTVV.

The rearrangement links TRBV14 to TRBJ1-4; D possibly corresponds to TRBD1 (5 bases). The CDR3 has 15 residues. The germline CDR1 and CDR2 sequences are SGHDN and FVKESK. Trimming left V 1 base short and J 2 bases short, with 8 bases between. The CDR3: CASSQAGMTNEKLFF. The CDR3 DNA is TGTGCCAGCAGCCAAGCAGGGATGACTAATGAAAAACTGTTTTTT. Based on the CDR3 plus reference TRBV14 and TRBJ1-4, the full variable domain is EAGVTQFPSHSVIEKGQTVTLRCDPISGHDNLYWYRRVMGKEIKFLLHFVKESKQDESGMPNNRFLAERTGGTYSTLKVQPAELEDSGVYFCASSQAGMTNEKLFFGSGTQLSVL.

CDR3: CASSLPSDISQETQYF. The CDR3 DNA reads TGCGCCAGCAGCTTACCTTCTGACATATCCCAAGAGACCCAGTACTTC. The chain combines TRBV5-1 with TRBJ2-5; the D is unclear. V was clipped by 2 bases and J by 1 base, with 15 bases between them. Germline V gene lookup returns CDR1 SGHRS and CDR2 YFSETQ. The CDR3 has 16 residues.

The rearrangement links TRBV7-9 to TRBJ2-3, with a weak D call TRBD1 (6 bases). The germline CDR1 and CDR2 sequences are SEHNR and FQNEAQ (reference sequence). Trimming shortened V by 5 bases and J by 1 base, and 19 bases separated the two germline ends. The CDR3 covers 17 residues. CDR3 nucleotide sequence: TGTGCCAGCAGCGATACGAGGACAGCCGTACGCACAGATACGCAGTATTTT. Protein: CASSDTRTAVRTDTQYF.

This clone was recorded once. CDR3 in DNA: TGTGCCAGCAGCTCGACGATGGACAGGGACTACGAGCAGTACTTC. Its translation: CASSSTMDRDYEQYF. The chain couples TRBV7-9 to TRBJ2-7, with 8 bases identical to TRBD1. CDR1 is SEHNR, CDR2 FQNEAQ, per germline (reference sequence). With V trimmed by 4 bases and J by 3 bases, 8 bases remained unmatched. The CDR3 spans 15 residues.

V is TRBV2 and J is TRBJ2-2, with a possible D match to TRBD1 (6 bases). CDR3 size: 18 residues. CDR1 and CDR2 (germline): SNHLY, FYNNEI. Trimming cost V 0 bases and J 5 bases, with 19 bases left between them. The CDR3 spells CASSEAPPRGRGTGELFF. For the CDR3, the DNA is TGTGCCAGCAGTGAAGCCCCTCCCAGGGGCAGGGGAACCGGGGAGCTGTTTTTT.

The CDR3, as DNA: TGTGCCAGCAGTTTGGGGCTAGCGGGTATCACCGGGGAGCTGTTTTTT. This translates into CASSLGLAGITGELFF. The chain is built from TRBV27 and TRBJ2-2, with 8 bases that match TRBD2. Looked up from germline, CDR1 is MNHEY and CDR2 is SMNVEV (reference sequence). V lost 3 bases and J lost 4; bases outside the gene matches: 7. The CDR3 totals 16 residues.

The sample holds one count of this clone. The V call is TRBV6-6, the J call TRBJ2-6; 11 nucleotides agree with TRBD1. Germline assignment: CDR1 MNHNY and CDR2 SVGAGI (reference sequence). The ends lost 6 bases at V and 2 bases at J; junction bases unmatched: 9. The CDR3 is made up of 18 amino acids. In nucleotides, the CDR3 is TGTGCCAGCAGCCGAGCCTCGGACAGGGGGCCTGGGGCCAACGTCCTGACTTTC. It encodes CASSRASDRGPGANVLTF.

The gene calls are TRBV5-6 and TRBJ2-7; 8 bases agree with TRBD1. The ends lost 1 base at V and 6 bases at J; junction bases unmatched: 6. The CDR3 has 14 amino acids. Germline-derived CDR1 and CDR2 are SGHDT and YYEEEE. This CDR3 reads CASSLLRGLGEQYF. The CDR3 nucleotides read TGTGCCAGCAGCTTGCTCAGGGGGCTGGGCGAGCAGTACTTC. The variable domain in full, completed from reference TRBV5-6 and TRBJ2-7, reads DAGVTQSPTHLIKTRGQQVTLRCSPKSGHDTVSWYQQALGQGPQFIFQYYEEEERQRGNFPDRFSGHQFPNYSSELNVNALLLGDSALYLCASSLLRGLGEQYFGPGTRLTVT.

The rearrangement uses TRBV25-1 and TRBJ2-7; D unclear. Germline-derived CDR1 and CDR2 are MGHDK and SYGVNS. Trimming cost V 6 bases and J 4 bases, with 10 bases left between them. CDR3 length: 12 residues. The CDR3 region has the DNA TGTGCCAGCAGCCCCAACGGTTACGAGCAGTACTTC. Protein: CASSPNGYEQYF.

This rearrangement joins TRBV18 to TRBJ1-2; TRBD1 agrees at 8 bases. Germline CDR1 is KGHSH and CDR2 is LQKENI. After removal of 3 bases from V and 6 bases from J, the junction contained 9 bases not matched to a gene. The CDR3 has 15 residues. The CDR3 nucleotides are TGTGCCAGCTCACCCAACGGGCAGGGGGCGAATGGCTACACCTTC. Protein: CASSPNGQGANGYTF.

The J gene is TRBJ2-3, the V gene TRBV11-2, with TRBD2 matching over 13 bases. The CDR3 totals 16 residues. Trimming cost V 5 bases and J 7 bases; bases outside gene matches: 9. In germline, CDR1 is SGHAT, CDR2 FQNNGV. The CDR3 loop is CASSPRTSGRENTQYF. CDR3 sequence (DNA): TGTGCCAGCAGCCCGCGGACTAGCGGGAGAGAAAATACGCAGTATTTT. Variable domain in full (rest from reference TRBV11-2 and TRBJ2-3): EAGVAQSPRYKIIEKRQSVAFWCNPISGHATLYWYQQILGQGPKLLIQFQNNGVVDDSQLPKDRFSAERLKGVDSTLKIQPAKLEDSAVYLCASSPRTSGRENTQYFGPGTRLTVL.

This clone showed up just a few times. This chain joins TRBV19 and TRBJ1-2; D is possibly TRBD1 (6 bases). CDR3 length equals 12 residues. Trimming removed 8 bases from V and 7 bases from J, with 14 bases in between. Germline V gene sequence: CDR1 LNHDA, CDR2 SQIVND (reference sequence). The CDR3 DNA follows: TGTGCCAGTGGAACGACAGGCGGTGGCTACACCTTC. It yields the protein CASGTTGGGYTF. Filled out from reference TRBV19 and TRBJ1-2, the complete variable domain reads DGGITQSPKYLFRKEGQNVTLSCEQNLNHDAMYWYRQDPGQGLRLIYYSQIVNDFQKGDIAEGYSVSREKKESFPLTVTSAQKNPTAFYLCASGTTGGGYTFGSGTRLTVV.

V is TRBV10-3 and J is TRBJ2-2, with D unclear. V was cut by 4 bases and J by 0 bases, with 9 bases left in between. Looked up from germline, CDR1 is ENHRY and CDR2 is SYGVKD. The CDR3 sequence is 15 residues long. The CDR3 DNA sequence: TGTGCCATCAGTGGCCTGCGCGCGAACACCGGGGAGCTGTTTTTT. Encoded protein: CAISGLRANTGELFF.

This rearrangement joins TRBV19 to TRBJ1-4; 8 bases map to TRBD1. The length of the CDR3 is 14 residues. J lost 6 bases, V lost 7 bases, and 7 bases had no gene match. CDR1 and CDR2 (germline): LNHDA, SQIVND (reference sequence). The chain's CDR3 is CASTETGDYEKLFF. CDR3 bases: TGTGCCAGTACAGAGACAGGGGACTATGAAAAACTGTTTTTT.

The rearrangement joins TRBV5-8 to TRBJ2-3; the match to TRBD2 covers 14 bases. The CDR3 loop spans 18 amino acids. The V gene end was trimmed by 4 bases and the J gene end by 0 bases; junction bases not matched to a gene: 7. From germline, CDR1 is SGHTS and CDR2 YDEGEE. The CDR3 region has the DNA TGTGCCAGCAGCATAGGGACTAGCGGGAGAGCTAGCACAGATACGCAGTATTTT. It translates to CASSIGTSGRASTDTQYF.

This chain uses TRBV30 with TRBJ1-5; D ambiguous. Germline lookup yields CDR1 GTSNPN and CDR2 SVGIG (reference sequence). V was shortened by 1 base and J by 4 bases, with 11 bases between the two germline ends. The CDR3 has 14 residues. The CDR3 loop is CAWSADLGNQPQHF. CDR3 DNA: TGTGCCTGGAGTGCCGACTTAGGAAATCAGCCCCAGCATTTT.

This sequence joins TRBV6-5 and TRBJ1-2, with TRBD1 matching 10 bases. The germline V gene encodes CDR1 MNHEY and CDR2 SVGAGI. The CDR3 length is 15 residues. After removal of 7 bases from V and 4 bases from J, the junction contained 9 bases not matched to a gene. CDR3 sequence reads: CASKITRQGAYGYTF. For the CDR3, the DNA is TGTGCCAGCAAGATTACTCGACAGGGGGCCTATGGCTACACCTTC.

V and J are TRBV4-1 and TRBJ2-7; no reliable D call. This CDR3 has 13 residues. Trimming took 3 bases from V and 4 from J, leaving 10 bases between them. The germline V gene encodes CDR1 MGHRA and CDR2 YSYEKL. The CDR3 DNA sequence: TGCGCCAGCAGCCAGAAAGACTCTTACGAGCAGTACTTC. Translated: CASSQKDSYEQYF.

On this clone: Within the sample, other DNA sequences also encode this same CDR3. This rearrangement joins TRBV12-5 to TRBJ2-2; D remains ambiguous. The V gene lost 1 base and the J gene lost 8 bases, with 11 bases spanning the gap. CDR1 and CDR2 from the germline V gene are LGHNT and FRNRAP. CDR3 size: 14 residues. The CDR3 here is CASGLGRPRGELFF. The CDR3, as DNA: TGTGCTAGTGGTTTGGGTCGCCCGAGGGGGGAGCTGTTTTTT.

J is TRBJ1-2 and V is TRBV10-3; D gene unclear. Trimming removed 0 bases from V and 4 bases from J, with 9 bases in between. This CDR3 is built from 14 residues. From germline, CDR1 is ENHRY and CDR2 SYGVKD. The CDR3 DNA reads as TGTGCCATCAGTGAGTCGGCAGGCACCTATGGCTACACCTTC. It encodes CAISESAGTYGYTF.

V is TRBV7-8 and J is TRBJ2-1; TRBD2 is a possible D gene (5 bases). Germline loops: CDR1 SGHVS, CDR2 FQNEAQ. With 4 bases removed from V and 7 bases from J, the gap between germline ends came to 17 bases. The CDR3 extends over 15 amino acids. CDR3 sequence (DNA): TGTGCCAGCAGCTCTTGGACTCTAGGGATAAATGAGCAGTTCTTC. Amino acid sequence: CASSSWTLGINEQFF.

This sequence joins TRBV5-1 and TRBJ2-6; 7 nucleotides agree with TRBD1. Trimming cost V 0 bases and J 4 bases; bases outside gene matches: 10. The length of the CDR3 is 18 residues. The V gene's germline CDR1 is SGHRS and CDR2 YFSETQ. CDR3 in amino acids: CASSLGRGPTGGANVLTF. CDR3 nucleotide sequence: TGCGCCAGCAGCTTGGGAAGGGGGCCCACCGGGGGGGCCAACGTCCTGACTTTC.

The chain has TRBV7-9 and TRBJ1-2; TRBD1 agrees at 7 bases. Trimming cost V 5 bases and J 3 bases; bases outside gene matches: 9. This CDR3 region has 15 residues. Per the germline V gene, CDR1 is SEHNR and CDR2 is FQNEAQ (reference sequence). The CDR3 sequence: CASSPLGTAHYGYTF. In DNA form, the CDR3 reads TGTGCCAGCAGCCCGCTAGGGACAGCTCACTATGGCTACACCTTC.

This chain uses TRBV5-6 with TRBJ2-6; a weak D match, TRBD1 (5 bases). CDR3 length equals 17 residues. Germline V gives CDR1 SGHDT, CDR2 YYEEEE. Trimming shortened V by 2 bases and J by 0 bases, and 12 bases separated the two germline ends. CDR3 in amino acids: CASSLYIQDSGANVLTF. The CDR3 DNA sequence: TGTGCCAGCAGCTTATATATACAGGACTCTGGGGCCAACGTCCTGACTTTC.

This chain links TRBV29-1 with TRBJ2-3; possible D gene TRBD2, 5 bases. V was cut by 4 bases and J by 2 bases, with 13 bases left in between. This CDR3 is built from 14 residues. Germline-derived CDR1 and CDR2 are SQVTM and ANQGSEA. CDR3 coding DNA: TGCAGCGTTGGGGTCACGGGATACACAGATACGCAGTATTTT. It yields the protein CSVGVTGYTDTQYF.

V is TRBV24-1 and J is TRBJ2-1; 9 bases fit TRBD2. The junction had 5 bases not matched to a gene; V was cut back by 8 bases and J by 4 bases. Germline assignment: CDR1 KGHDR and CDR2 SFDVKD. The CDR3 length is 14 residues. The CDR3: CATTGGRAYNEQFF. The CDR3 nucleotides read TGTGCCACCACTGGCGGGAGGGCTTACAATGAGCAGTTCTTC.

This chain's CDR3 is CASSLALGLANHEQYF. The CDR3, as DNA: TGTGCCAGCAGCTTAGCGCTAGGACTAGCGAACCACGAGCAGTACTTC. The genes are TRBV7-9 and TRBJ2-7, with 9 bases matching TRBD2. The germline gives CDR1 SEHNR, CDR2 FQNEAQ (reference sequence). J gave up 5 bases and V 0 bases, and 8 bases lay outside the gene matches. CDR3 length: 16 amino acids.

This chain uses TRBV7-9 with TRBJ2-1; D might be TRBD2 (5 bases). CDR1 is SEHNR and CDR2 is FQNEAQ in the germline V gene (reference sequence). The CDR3 consists of 15 residues. Deletions cut 5 bases from V and 7 bases from J, with 18 bases between. The CDR3 DNA reads TGTGCCAGCAGCAACGGACCCATTCGGGATAATGAGCAGTTCTTC. It translates to CASSNGPIRDNEQFF.